These T cell receptor beta chains were read from a single sample in a study of CD8+ T cells in alopecia areata. Sequenced by immunoSEQ multiplex PCR; TCRdb stores in-frame clones only, minus some. The repertoire consists of hundreds of thousands of clones, with more than 60% occurring once and the leading ten covering 1% to 1.5%. The input for sequencing was CD4+ T cells sorted from blood, taken at roughly week 45, from a patient treated with tofacitinib. The origin of the receptors is a human donor with alopecia areata. Each CDR3 is given with its conserved first and last residue. Clone size is stated in some rows and not others, as once, few, many or a class when expanded.

17	TRBV7-2	.	TRBJ2-1	CASSLAGAGGAYNEQFF
15	TRBV10-3	few	TRBJ2-2	CAISGYRDATGELFF
16	TRBV30	.	TRBJ2-1	CASSPLQGVSYNEQFF
14	TRBV25-1	.	TRBJ1-5	CASSEQGGGQPQHF
15	TRBV5-6	.	TRBJ2-2	CASSQRTRNTGELFF
14	TRBV7-2	.	TRBJ2-5	CASSVRVGQETQYF
14	TRBV18	few	TRBJ2-2	CASSLNGVAGELFF
16	TRBV10-3	.	TRBJ1-5	CAISESTGRGDQPQHF
12	TRBV6-6	once	TRBJ2-2	CASGDYTGELFF
17	TRBV4-3	once	TRBJ2-7	CASSQGIGTGHSYEQYF
15	TRBV4-3	.	TRBJ1-5	CASSQTGSQNQPQHF
13	TRBV29-1	.	TRBJ2-3	CSSSGGPVDTQYF
19	TRBV18	many	TRBJ2-1	CASSPQSSGGGHWSGEQFF
13	TRBV9	.	TRBJ1-1	CASSVQANTEAFF
12	TRBV30	.	TRBJ1-2	CALLKGSYGYTF
14	TRBV19	.	TRBJ1-5	CASRTTGEGQPQHF
16	TRBV19	.	TRBJ1-5	CASSRQGSGIGQPQHF
13	TRBV30	few	TRBJ1-5	CAWSDRGGQPQHF
13	TRBV6-5	.	TRBJ1-5	CASSPGGNQPQHF
14	TRBV6-5	.	TRBJ2-1	CASRPGLSYNEQFF
15	TRBV5-6	.	TRBJ1-1	CASSFRTAGYTEAFF
15	TRBV4-3	.	TRBJ2-3	CASSQGGSAADTQYF
18	TRBV2	few	TRBJ2-3	CASRRIRSGGPSTDTQYF
11	TRBV6-5	once	TRBJ2-7	CASRGGYEQYF
13	TRBV2	.	TRBJ1-1	CASREAWDTEAFF
14	TRBV28	.	TRBJ1-5	CASTGTGHNQPQHF
10	TRBV29-1	.	TRBJ2-1	CSGHYNEQFF
13	TRBV29-1	.	TRBJ1-1	CSVGRVLNTEAFF
13	TRBV5-1	few	TRBJ2-7	CASSGTSSYEQYF
13	TRBV29-1	few	TRBJ2-3	CIVAVTLTDTQYF
11	TRBV29-1	.	TRBJ1-2	CSVEGTYGYTF
13	TRBV11-3	once	TRBJ2-7	CASSLGDRDEQYF
14	TRBV5-1	.	TRBJ1-2	CASSLARGSYGYTF
15	TRBV29-1	.	TRBJ2-1	CSAIIPGQGANEQFF
14	TRBV11-2	.	TRBJ1-1	CASSFNRGLTEAFF
15	TRBV19	.	TRBJ1-5	CASRITGRWDQPQHF
10	TRBV29-1	.	TRBJ2-5	CSTYQETQYF
12	TRBV10-3	.	TRBJ2-7	CAISGSSYEQYF
11	TRBV30	.	TRBJ1-2	CAWTGLYGYTF
15	TRBV19	few	TRBJ1-5	CASSIDGTVSQPQHF
13	TRBV6-1	.	TRBJ2-3	CASSEASGTSQYF
11	TRBV28	.	TRBJ2-1	CATAQYNEQFF
14	TRBV29-1	.	TRBJ1-6	CSVATGTDNSPLHF
13	TRBV29-1	.	TRBJ1-5	CSVLAGGEQPQHF
17	TRBV15	few	TRBJ2-2	CATSRLTPGLATGELFF
13	TRBV30	.	TRBJ1-5	CAWSGNSNQPQHF
15	TRBV4-3	.	TRBJ2-7	CASSQVSGGAYEQYF
11	TRBV7-9	once	TRBJ2-1	CASSSRGEQFF
12	TRBV30	few	TRBJ1-1	CAWSVLMGEAFF
14	TRBV4-3	.	TRBJ1-5	CASSQDPGNQPQHF
13	TRBV2	.	TRBJ2-7	CASRNRDSGKQYF
11	TRBV20-1	.	TRBJ1-2	CSAVRAYGYTF
12	TRBV4-3	once	TRBJ2-1	CASSQEVGEQFF
12	TRBV30	.	TRBJ1-1	CANRAGNTEAFF
13	TRBV7-2	.	TRBJ2-7	CASSPGPQYEQYF
13	TRBV29-1	.	TRBJ1-2	CSVGKPLIGGYTF
10	TRBV29-1	.	TRBJ2-3	CSVSSATQYF
15	TRBV5-6	.	TRBJ2-2	CASSSGIQNTGELFF
16	TRBV7-9	.	TRBJ2-7	CASSRNEGQGVGEQYF
12	TRBV7-3	.	TRBJ2-2	CASSSRPGELFF